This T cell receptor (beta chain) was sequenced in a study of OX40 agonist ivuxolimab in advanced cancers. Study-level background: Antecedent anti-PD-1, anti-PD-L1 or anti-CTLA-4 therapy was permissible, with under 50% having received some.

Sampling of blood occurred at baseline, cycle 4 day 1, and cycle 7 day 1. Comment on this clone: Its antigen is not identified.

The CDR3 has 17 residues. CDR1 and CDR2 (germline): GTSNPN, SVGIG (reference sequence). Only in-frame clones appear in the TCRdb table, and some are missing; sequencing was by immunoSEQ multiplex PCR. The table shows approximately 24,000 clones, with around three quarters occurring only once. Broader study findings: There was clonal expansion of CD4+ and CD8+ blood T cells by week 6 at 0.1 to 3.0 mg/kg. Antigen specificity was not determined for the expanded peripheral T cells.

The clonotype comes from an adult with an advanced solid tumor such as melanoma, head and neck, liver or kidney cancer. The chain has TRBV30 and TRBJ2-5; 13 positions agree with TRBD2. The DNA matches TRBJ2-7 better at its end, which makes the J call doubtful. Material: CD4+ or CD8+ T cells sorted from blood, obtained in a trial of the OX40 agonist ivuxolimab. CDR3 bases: TGTGCCTGGCATACCGGACTAGCGGGGGTAACCTCCTACGAGCAGTACTTC. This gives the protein CAWHTGLAGVTSYEQYF.